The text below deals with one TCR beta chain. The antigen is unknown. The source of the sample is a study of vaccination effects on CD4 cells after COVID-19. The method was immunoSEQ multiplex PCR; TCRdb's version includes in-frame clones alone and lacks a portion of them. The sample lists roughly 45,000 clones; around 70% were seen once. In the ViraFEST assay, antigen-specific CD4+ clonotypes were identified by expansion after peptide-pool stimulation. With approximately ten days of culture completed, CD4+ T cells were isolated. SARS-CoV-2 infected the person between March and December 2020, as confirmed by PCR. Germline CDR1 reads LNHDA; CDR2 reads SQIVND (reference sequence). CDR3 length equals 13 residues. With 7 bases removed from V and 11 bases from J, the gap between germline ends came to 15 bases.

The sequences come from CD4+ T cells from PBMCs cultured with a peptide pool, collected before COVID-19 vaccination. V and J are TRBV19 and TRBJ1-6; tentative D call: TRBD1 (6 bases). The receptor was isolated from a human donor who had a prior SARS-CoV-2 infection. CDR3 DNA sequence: TGTGCCAGTAAGGGGACGAGGGGGGCACCCCTCCACTTT. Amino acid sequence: CASKGTRGAPLHF.